This T cell receptor beta chain was found in a study of T cell clonality in common variable immunodeficiency. The CDR3 has 14 amino acids. V trimming: 7 bases; J trimming: 3 bases; junction bases outside the gene matches: 6. The germline V gene has CDR1 LNHDA and CDR2 SQIVND (reference sequence). The table lists this clone with many counts. Its antigen is currently unknown. The missing CDR3 end, 3 residues past where the read stops, is filled in from the germline J gene. Produced via immunoSEQ multiplex PCR; TCRdb's table is partial and in-frame only. The table lists roughly 52,000 clones, with no singletons. Study-level results: CVID subjects shared fewer TCRbeta clones than healthy controls did.

This sequence was found in a person aged 18 to 75 in good health. The chain has TRBV19 and TRBJ2-5; 9 bases map to TRBD1. The specimen sequenced was peripheral blood mononuclear cells. CDR3 in amino acids: CASTTRTGEETQYF. The sequenced part of the CDR3 DNA is TGTGCCAGTACCACAAGGACAGGGGAAGAGACC.